The 27 T cell receptor beta chains listed next were all sequenced from one sample in a study of patients and donors after allogeneic stem cell transplantation. One entry per CDR3 protein, called by TCRdb with MiXCR from the RT-PCR reads. Here the sample spans approximately 220,000 distinct CDR3 sequences, about 38% being singletons. The sample consisted of blood, either unsorted or a sorted T cell fraction (not recorded which). All receptors come from a human donor who was either an allogeneic HSCT recipient or a stem cell or donor lymphocyte infusion donor (not recorded which). It is not recorded whose cells these are; they may come from a transplant donor.

The chain carries TRBV5-1 and TRBJ1-1, with D possibly matching TRBD1 (5 bases). The germline V gene encodes CDR1 SGHRS and CDR2 YFSETQ. Trimming shortened V by 3 bases and J by 11 bases, and 17 bases separated the two germline ends. The CDR3 is 13 amino acids. The CDR3 DNA is TGCGCCAGCAGCTGGAGTGAGGCGGGGGAGGCTTTCTTT. Translated: CASSWSEAGEAFF.

The rearrangement links TRBV21-1 to TRBJ1-1; the table's D call, TRBD1, has no DNA check behind it. TRBV21-1 has pseudogene status. This CDR3 is 17 amino acids long. DNA for the CDR3: TGTGCCAGCAGCAAAGTAAACCCCCTTGGCGCGAACACTGAAGCTTTCTTT. Translated: CASSKVNPLGANTEAFF.

The rearrangement joins TRBV7-6 to TRBJ2-3, with a possible D match to TRBD1 (5 bases). This CDR3 region has 17 residues. Looked up from germline, CDR1 is SGHVS and CDR2 is FNYEAQ. V lost 5 bases and J lost 2, with 20 bases in between. CDR3 residues: CASSPNGAGLNTDTQYF. DNA of the CDR3: TGTGCCAGCAGCCCCAACGGCGCAGGGCTGAACACAGATACGCAGTATTTT.

This clonotype has more than one count but fewer than ten. The rearrangement uses TRBV12-3 or TRBV12-4 and TRBJ1-6; no definite D call. The V and J ends lost 3 bases and 7 bases respectively, with 10 bases between them. The CDR3 extends over 14 amino acids. CDR3: CASSFRAGNSPLHF. CDR3 in DNA: TGTGCCAGCAGTTTCCGGGCAGGAAATTCACCCCTCCACTTT.

This rearrangement joins TRBV29-1 to TRBJ1-3, with D maybe TRBD1 (5 bases). V was shortened by 4 bases and J by 3 bases, with 10 bases between the two germline ends. From germline, CDR1 is SQVTM and CDR2 ANQGSEA. The CDR3 spans 13 residues. The CDR3 loop reads CSVGQGNGNTIYF. The CDR3 DNA reads TGCAGCGTTGGTCAGGGCAATGGAAACACCATATATTTT.

This clonotype was observed a few times. CDR3 DNA: TGTGCCAGCAGCCAAGATAGGGGTACCGGGGAGCTGTTTTTT. Protein sequence: CASSQDRGTGELFF. The chain links TRBV4-2 to TRBJ2-2, with D maybe TRBD1 (5 bases). There are 14 residues in the CDR3. CDR1 LGHNA and CDR2 YNFKEQ come from the germline V gene. Trimming pared 0 bases from V and 5 bases from J, leaving 7 bases between.

The chain links TRBV5-1 to TRBJ1-4; TRBD1 aligns across 10 bases. CDR1 is SGHRS and CDR2 is YFSETQ in the germline V gene. The CDR3 loop spans 15 amino acids. The J segment lost 7 bases and the V segment lost 4 bases, leaving 7 bases of the junction unmatched. CDR3 nucleotide sequence: TGCGCCAGCAGCCCACGGGACAGGGGAACTGAAAAACTGTTTTTT. As protein: CASSPRDRGTEKLFF.

The CDR3 spells CASSLGDRVPKAFF. The CDR3 DNA follows: TGTGCCAGCAGCTTAGGGGACAGGGTACCTAAGGCTTTCTTT. The rearrangement links TRBV7-2 to TRBJ1-1, with 9 nucleotides matching TRBD1. Trimming took 1 base from V and 11 from J; bases not matched to a gene: 8. The CDR3 has 14 residues. Germline CDR1 and CDR2: SGHTA and FQGNSA.

V is TRBV3-1 and J is TRBJ1-6, with a weak D call TRBD1 (5 bases). V lost 3 bases, J lost 2 bases, and 8 bases lay in between. This CDR3 is 15 amino acids long. Germline CDR1 is LGHDT and CDR2 is YNNKEL (reference sequence). CDR3 sequence: CASSHDRPYNSPLHF. The CDR3 bases are TGTGCCAGCAGCCACGACAGACCCTATAATTCACCCCTCCACTTT.

CDR3 sequence: CAISESGGDTGELFF. CDR3 bases: TGTGCCATCAGTGAGTCCGGCGGGGACACCGGGGAGCTGTTTTTT. The chain links TRBV10-3 to TRBJ2-2; TRBD2 might be the D (6 bases). CDR3 length: 15 amino acids. V lost 0 bases and J 3 bases, leaving 8 bases between the germline ends. The V gene's germline CDR1 is ENHRY and CDR2 SYGVKD.

The genes are TRBV27 and TRBJ1-3, with D unclear. Germline V gene data show CDR1 as MNHEY and CDR2 as SMNVEV (reference sequence). The germline V and J ends were trimmed by 5 bases and 0 bases, with 14 bases remaining between them. The CDR3 sequence is 16 residues long. CDR3 residues: CASSTSSGSSGNTIYF. For the CDR3, the DNA is TGTGCCAGCAGTACTAGTTCAGGTAGCTCTGGAAACACCATATATTTT.

This clonotype has only a few counts. This rearrangement joins TRBV27 to TRBJ2-5, with D possibly TRBD2 on 5 matching bases. CDR3 length equals 15 residues. The V end lost 5 bases, the J end lost 5 bases, and 18 bases lay between the germline ends. Germline V gene data show CDR1 as MNHEY and CDR2 as SMNVEV (reference sequence). Here the CDR3 DNA reads TGTGCCAGCAGTCAACACTCGTCCGGGAAGGAGACCCAGTACTTC. Translated: CASSQHSSGKETQYF.

The rearrangement joins TRBV5-8 to TRBJ2-2; D call uncertain. CDR1 is SGHTS, CDR2 YDEGEE, per germline. The CDR3 loop spans 14 amino acids. The V gene lost 5 bases and the J gene lost 0 bases, with 8 bases spanning the gap. CDR3 bases: TGTGCCAGCAGAGAGTTACCGAACACCGGGGAGCTGTTTTTT. It yields the protein CASRELPNTGELFF.

In its sample, this clonotype was seen a few times. The chain employs TRBV20-1 and TRBJ1-4; D ambiguous. Germline lookup yields CDR1 DFQATT and CDR2 SNEGSKA (reference sequence). Trimming stripped 3 bases from V and 5 bases from J, with 16 bases between. The CDR3 spans 15 residues. The CDR3 DNA follows: TGCAGTGCTAGGCGACGAGAGAGTCCGAATGAAAAACTGTTTTTT. It is translated as CSARRRESPNEKLFF.

V usage is TRBV5-6 and J usage is TRBJ2-5; 7 nucleotides line up with TRBD1. CDR1 SGHDT and CDR2 YYEEEE come from the germline V gene. The CDR3 is 15 amino acids. V was pared by 0 bases and J by 5 bases, with 7 bases of the junction left unmatched. The CDR3 coding sequence is TGTGCCAGCAGCTTGGTGACAGGGAAGTTGGAGACCCAGTACTTC. It translates to CASSLVTGKLETQYF.

This clonotype was counted a few times. CDR3: CASSENGHRSYSGNTIYF. The CDR3 bases are TGTGCCAGCAGTGAAAACGGTCACAGGTCCTACTCTGGAAACACCATATATTTT. The chain uses TRBV6-1 and TRBJ1-3, with D possibly being TRBD1 (5 bases). This CDR3 is 18 amino acids long. Trimming left V 2 bases short and J 0 bases short, with 17 bases between. The germline V gene has CDR1 MNHNS and CDR2 SASEGT.

The genes are TRBV12-3 or TRBV12-4 and TRBJ2-2; 7 nucleotides match TRBD1. The CDR3 consists of 17 residues. The V segment lost 8 bases and the J segment 3 bases; nucleotides outside the gene matches: 15. The CDR3 spells CASGPRDRPFYTGELFF. Written as DNA, the CDR3 is TGTGCCAGCGGACCGAGGGACAGACCCTTCTACACCGGGGAGCTGTTTTTT.

The chain couples TRBV12-3 or TRBV12-4 to TRBJ1-4; 9 bases map to TRBD1. CDR3 length: 15 residues. The trim removed 6 bases at V and 8 bases at J, leaving 10 bases unmatched. The CDR3 region has the DNA TGTGCCAGCAGCACCCCCGGGACAGGGTGGGAAAAACTGTTTTTT. This gives the protein CASSTPGTGWEKLFF.

The V call is TRBV20-1, the J call TRBJ1-1; D is undetermined. The germline V gene encodes CDR1 DFQATT and CDR2 SNEGSKA (reference sequence). With 5 bases removed from V and 1 base from J, the gap between germline ends came to 11 bases. The CDR3 extends over 13 amino acids. CDR3 nucleotide sequence: TGCAGTGCTCTCTGTGACCGGAACACTGAAGCTTTCTTT. It is translated as CSALCDRNTEAFF.

The chain employs TRBV7-9 and TRBJ1-1; D perhaps matches TRBD1 (5 bases). The CDR3 runs to 15 residues. Germline V CDR1 and CDR2: SEHNR, FQNEAQ (reference sequence). The V and J ends lost 2 bases and 11 bases respectively, with 21 bases between them. In DNA, the CDR3 is TGTGCCAGCAGCTTAATCCGGGACCCAACCCAAGCGGCTTTCTTT. Protein product: CASSLIRDPTQAAFF.

This clonotype was picked up a small number of times. The rearrangement joins TRBV29-1 to TRBJ1-4; D is perhaps TRBD1 (6 bases). The CDR3 extends over 13 amino acids. Trimming cost V 7 bases and J 5 bases, with 14 bases left between them. In germline, CDR1 is SQVTM, CDR2 ANQGSEA. For the CDR3, the DNA is TGCAGCGCGCGCCGGGACATCAATGAAAAACTGTTTTTT. Translated: CSARRDINEKLFF.

The chain uses TRBV5-1 and TRBJ2-7; 7 bases map to TRBD1. The CDR3 is 14 amino acids. In germline, CDR1 is SGHRS, CDR2 YFSETQ. Unmatched junction bases numbered 3, after V lost 0 bases and J lost 3 bases. CDR3 region: CASSLEGDSYEQYF. The CDR3 DNA follows: TGCGCCAGCAGCTTGGAAGGGGACAGCTACGAGCAGTACTTC.

The chain joins TRBV27 to TRBJ2-3, with 9 bases identical to TRBD2. The V and J ends lost 5 bases and 4 bases, in that order; junction bases with no gene match: 1. Germline CDR1 reads MNHEY; CDR2 reads SMNVEV (reference sequence). The CDR3 has 13 residues. Here the CDR3 reads CASSASGADTQYF. DNA for the CDR3: TGTGCCAGCAGTGCTAGCGGGGCAGATACGCAGTATTTT.

The chain recombines TRBV20-1 with TRBJ2-3; 15 nucleotides line up with TRBD2. Per the germline V gene, CDR1 is DFQATT and CDR2 is SNEGSKA (reference sequence). V shed 1 base, J shed 6 bases, and the junction held 20 bases outside the gene matches. The CDR3 contains 21 residues. The CDR3, as DNA: TGCAGTGCTAGAGTCCACCCTCTAACTAGGACTAGCGGGGGGGAGATGGATACGCAGTATTTT. Protein product: CSARVHPLTRTSGGEMDTQYF.

The CDR3 sequence: CASSEGQGNQPQHF. CDR3 bases: TGTGCCAGCTCAGAGGGGCAGGGGAATCAGCCCCAGCATTTT. J is TRBJ1-5 and V is TRBV18, with D possibly matching TRBD1 (6 bases). This CDR3 comprises 14 residues. CDR1 and CDR2 from the germline V gene are KGHSH and LQKENI. Trimming cost V 5 bases and J 4 bases, with 12 bases left between them.

The gene calls are TRBV10-3 and TRBJ1-3, with a weak D call TRBD1 (6 bases). The CDR3 extends over 15 amino acids. Germline V gene lookup returns CDR1 ENHRY and CDR2 SYGVKD. Trimming cost V 3 bases and J 2 bases, with 11 bases left between them. The CDR3 sequence: CAISELQGTGNTIYF. The CDR3 DNA reads as TGTGCCATCAGTGAACTACAGGGTACTGGAAACACCATATATTTT.

This clonotype appeared many times. The chain carries TRBV4-2 and TRBJ1-4; no reliable D call. The CDR3 length is 15 residues. The ends were cut back, 2 bases at V and 0 bases at J, with 7 bases in the middle. Germline loops: CDR1 LGHNA, CDR2 YNFKEQ. The CDR3 protein is CASSQFFATNEKLFF. CDR3 in DNA: TGTGCCAGCAGCCAATTCTTTGCAACTAATGAAAAACTGTTTTTT.